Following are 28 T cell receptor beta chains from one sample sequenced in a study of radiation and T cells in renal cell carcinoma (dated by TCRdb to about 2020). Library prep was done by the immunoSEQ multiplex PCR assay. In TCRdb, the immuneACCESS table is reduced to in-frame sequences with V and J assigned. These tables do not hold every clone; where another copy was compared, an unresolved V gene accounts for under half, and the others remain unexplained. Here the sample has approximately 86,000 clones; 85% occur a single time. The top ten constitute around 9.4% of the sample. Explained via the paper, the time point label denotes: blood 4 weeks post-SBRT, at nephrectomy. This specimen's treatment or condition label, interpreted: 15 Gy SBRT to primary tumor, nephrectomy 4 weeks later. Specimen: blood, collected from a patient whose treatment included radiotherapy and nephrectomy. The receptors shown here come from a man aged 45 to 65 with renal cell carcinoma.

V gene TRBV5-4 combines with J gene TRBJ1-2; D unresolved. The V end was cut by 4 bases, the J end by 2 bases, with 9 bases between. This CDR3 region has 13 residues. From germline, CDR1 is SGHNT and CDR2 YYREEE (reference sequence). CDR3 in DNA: TGTGCCAGCAGCCCAGACAAAAACTATGGCTACACCTTC. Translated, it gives CASSPDKNYGYTF.

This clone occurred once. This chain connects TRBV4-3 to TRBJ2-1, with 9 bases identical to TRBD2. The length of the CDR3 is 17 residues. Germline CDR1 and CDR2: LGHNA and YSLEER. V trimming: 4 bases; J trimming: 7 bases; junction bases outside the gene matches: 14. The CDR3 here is CASSPPEEGLATNEQFF. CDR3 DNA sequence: TGCGCCAGCAGCCCCCCCGAAGAGGGACTAGCTACTAATGAGCAGTTCTTC.

CDR3 nucleotide sequence: TGCGCCAGCAGCTTAGAGACAGGGCAATACAATGAGCAGTTCTTC. Protein sequence: CASSLETGQYNEQFF. This chain links TRBV5-1 with TRBJ2-1; 7 nucleotides agree with TRBD1. The CDR3 totals 15 residues. Germline CDR1 SGHRS, CDR2 YFSETQ. Germline trimming cut 2 bases from V and 4 bases from J; bases unmatched to any gene: 6.

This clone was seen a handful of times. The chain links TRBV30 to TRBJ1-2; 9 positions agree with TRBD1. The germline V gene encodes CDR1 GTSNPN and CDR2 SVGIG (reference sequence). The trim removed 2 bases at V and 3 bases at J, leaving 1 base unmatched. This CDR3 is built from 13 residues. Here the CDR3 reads CAWSRQGDYGYTF. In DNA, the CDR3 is TGTGCCTGGAGTCGACAGGGGGACTATGGCTACACCTTC.

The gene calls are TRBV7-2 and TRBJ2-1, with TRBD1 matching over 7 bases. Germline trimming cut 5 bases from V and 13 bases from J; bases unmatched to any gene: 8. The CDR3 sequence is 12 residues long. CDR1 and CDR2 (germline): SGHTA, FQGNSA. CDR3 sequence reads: CASSPGQVFQFF. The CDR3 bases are TGTGCCAGCAGCCCAGGACAGGTGTTCCAGTTCTTC.

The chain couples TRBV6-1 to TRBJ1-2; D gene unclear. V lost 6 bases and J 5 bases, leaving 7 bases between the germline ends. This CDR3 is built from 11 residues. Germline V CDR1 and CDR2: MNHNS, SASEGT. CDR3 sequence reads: CASRHLYGYTF. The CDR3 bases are TGTGCCAGCAGACACCTGTATGGCTACACCTTC.

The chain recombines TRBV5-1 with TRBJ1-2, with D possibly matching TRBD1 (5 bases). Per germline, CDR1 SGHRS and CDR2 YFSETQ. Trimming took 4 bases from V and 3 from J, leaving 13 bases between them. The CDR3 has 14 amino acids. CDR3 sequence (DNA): TGCGCCAGCAGCATGGACCCGGGGGACTATGGCTACACCTTC. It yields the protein CASSMDPGDYGYTF.

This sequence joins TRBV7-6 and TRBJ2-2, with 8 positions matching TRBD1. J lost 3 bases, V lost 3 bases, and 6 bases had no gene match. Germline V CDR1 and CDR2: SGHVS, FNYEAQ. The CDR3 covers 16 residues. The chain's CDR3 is CASSLEQGEYTGELFF. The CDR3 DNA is TGTGCCAGCAGCTTGGAACAGGGGGAGTACACCGGGGAGCTGTTTTTT. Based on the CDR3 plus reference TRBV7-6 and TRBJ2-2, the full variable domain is GAGVSQSPRYKVTKRGQDVALRCDPISGHVSLYWYRQALGQGPEFLTYFNYEAQQDKSGLPNDRFSAERPEGSISTLTIQRTEQRDSAMYRCASSLEQGEYTGELFFGEGSRLTVL.

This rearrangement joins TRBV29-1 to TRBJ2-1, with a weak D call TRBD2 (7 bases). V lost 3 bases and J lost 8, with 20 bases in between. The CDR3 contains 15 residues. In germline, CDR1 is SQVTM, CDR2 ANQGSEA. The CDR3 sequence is CSVDVWGGLRDEQFF. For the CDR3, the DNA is TGCAGCGTTGACGTTTGGGGGGGGCTAAGGGATGAGCAGTTCTTC.

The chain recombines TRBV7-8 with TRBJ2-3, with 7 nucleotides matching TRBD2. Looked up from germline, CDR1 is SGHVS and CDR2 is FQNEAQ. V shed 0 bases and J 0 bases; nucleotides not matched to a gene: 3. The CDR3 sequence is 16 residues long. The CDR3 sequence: CASSLASGASTDTQYF. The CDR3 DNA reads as TGTGCCAGCAGCTTAGCAAGCGGGGCCAGCACAGATACGCAGTATTTT.

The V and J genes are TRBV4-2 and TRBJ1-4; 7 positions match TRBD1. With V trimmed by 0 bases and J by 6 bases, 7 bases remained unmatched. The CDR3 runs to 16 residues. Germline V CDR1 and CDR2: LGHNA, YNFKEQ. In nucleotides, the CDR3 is TGTGCCAGCAGCCAAGATCGAGGACAGGCTTATGAAAAACTGTTTTTT. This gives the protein CASSQDRGQAYEKLFF.

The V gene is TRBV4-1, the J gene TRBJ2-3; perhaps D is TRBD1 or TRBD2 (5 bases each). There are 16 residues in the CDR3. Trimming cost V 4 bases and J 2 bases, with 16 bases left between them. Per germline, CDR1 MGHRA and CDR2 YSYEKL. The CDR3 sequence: CASSPRVTDYTDTQYF. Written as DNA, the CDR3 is TGCGCCAGCAGCCCCCGCGTGACAGACTACACAGATACGCAGTATTTT.

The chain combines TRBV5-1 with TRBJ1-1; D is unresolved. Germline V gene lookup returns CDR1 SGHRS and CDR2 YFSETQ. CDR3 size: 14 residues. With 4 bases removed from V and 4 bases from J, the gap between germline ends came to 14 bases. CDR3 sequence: CASSLLRQSTEAFF. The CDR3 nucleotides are TGCGCCAGCAGCCTACTACGACAATCCACTGAAGCTTTCTTT.

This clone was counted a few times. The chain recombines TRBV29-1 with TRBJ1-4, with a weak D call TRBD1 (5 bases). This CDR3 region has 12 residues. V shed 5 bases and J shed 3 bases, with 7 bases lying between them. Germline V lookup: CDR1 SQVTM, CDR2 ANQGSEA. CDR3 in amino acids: CSVYRSNEKLFF. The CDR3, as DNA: TGCAGCGTTTACAGGTCTAATGAAAAACTGTTTTTT.

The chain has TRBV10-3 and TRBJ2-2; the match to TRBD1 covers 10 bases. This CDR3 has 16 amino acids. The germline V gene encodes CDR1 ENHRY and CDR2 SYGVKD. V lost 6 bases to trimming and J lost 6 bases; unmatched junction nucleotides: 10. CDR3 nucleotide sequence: TGTGCCATCAGCGGTACCGGGACAGGGGTCTCCGGGGAGCTGTTTTTT. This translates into CAISGTGTGVSGELFF.

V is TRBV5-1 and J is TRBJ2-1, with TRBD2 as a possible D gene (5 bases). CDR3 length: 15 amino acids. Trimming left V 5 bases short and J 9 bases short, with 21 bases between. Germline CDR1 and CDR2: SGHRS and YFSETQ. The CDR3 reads CASSNSDLRLGEQFF. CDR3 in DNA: TGCGCCAGCAGTAATAGCGATCTTAGATTGGGTGAGCAGTTCTTC.

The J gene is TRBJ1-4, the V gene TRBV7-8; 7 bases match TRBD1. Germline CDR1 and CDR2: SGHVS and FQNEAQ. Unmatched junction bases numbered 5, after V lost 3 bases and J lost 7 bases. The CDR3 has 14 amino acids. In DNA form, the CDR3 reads TGTGCCAGCAGCTTTCGACAGGGTCCTGAAAAACTGTTTTTT. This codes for CASSFRQGPEKLFF.

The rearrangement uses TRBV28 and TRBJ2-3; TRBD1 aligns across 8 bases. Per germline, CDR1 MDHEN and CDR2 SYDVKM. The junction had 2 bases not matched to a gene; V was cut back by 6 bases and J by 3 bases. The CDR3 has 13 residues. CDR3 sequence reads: CASSGQGTDTQYF. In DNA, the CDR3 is TGTGCCAGCAGCGGACAGGGAACAGATACGCAGTATTTT.

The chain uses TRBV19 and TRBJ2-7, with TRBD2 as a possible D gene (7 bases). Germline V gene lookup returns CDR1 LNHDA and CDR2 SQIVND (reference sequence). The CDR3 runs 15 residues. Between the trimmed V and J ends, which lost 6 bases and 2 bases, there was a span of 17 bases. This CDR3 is CASRLGGRLAYEQYF. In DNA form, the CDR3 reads TGTGCCAGTAGGCTCGGGGGGCGCCTCGCCTACGAGCAGTACTTC.

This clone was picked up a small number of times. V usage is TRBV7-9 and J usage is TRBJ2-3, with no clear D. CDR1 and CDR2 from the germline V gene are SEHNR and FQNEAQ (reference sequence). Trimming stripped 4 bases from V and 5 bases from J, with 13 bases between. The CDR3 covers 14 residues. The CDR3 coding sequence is TGTGCCAGCAGCTCGACCTCAAGGGTAGATACGCAGTATTTT. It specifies CASSSTSRVDTQYF.

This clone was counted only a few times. CDR3: CASSEEGAETEAFF. As DNA, the CDR3 is TGTGCCAGCAGTGAAGAAGGGGCAGAGACTGAAGCTTTCTTT. This chain links TRBV2 with TRBJ1-1, with a weak D call TRBD1 (5 bases). The length of the CDR3 is 14 residues. Looked up from germline, CDR1 is SNHLY and CDR2 is FYNNEI. Trimming took off 1 base at V and 5 bases at J, with 11 bases between the two ends.

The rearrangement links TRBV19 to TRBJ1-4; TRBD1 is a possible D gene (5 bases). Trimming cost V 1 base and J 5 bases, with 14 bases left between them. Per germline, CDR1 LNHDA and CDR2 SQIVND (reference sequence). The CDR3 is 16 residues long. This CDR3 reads CASSIGQGGRNEKLFF. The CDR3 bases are TGTGCCAGTAGTATAGGCCAGGGTGGAAGGAATGAAAAACTGTTTTTT.

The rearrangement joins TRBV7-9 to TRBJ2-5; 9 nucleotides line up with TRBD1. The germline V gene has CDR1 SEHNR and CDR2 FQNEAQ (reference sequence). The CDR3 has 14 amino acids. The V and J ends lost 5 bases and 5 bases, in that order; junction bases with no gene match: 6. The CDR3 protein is CASSLDRGGETQYF. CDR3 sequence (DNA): TGTGCCAGCAGCCTGGACAGGGGAGGCGAGACCCAGTACTTC. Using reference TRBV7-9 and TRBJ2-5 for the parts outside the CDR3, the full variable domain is DTGVSQNPRHKITKRGQNVTFRCDPISEHNRLYWYRQTLGQGPEFLTYFQNEAQLEKSRLLSDRFSAERPKGSFSTLEIQRTEQGDSAMYLCASSLDRGGETQYFGPGTRLLVL.

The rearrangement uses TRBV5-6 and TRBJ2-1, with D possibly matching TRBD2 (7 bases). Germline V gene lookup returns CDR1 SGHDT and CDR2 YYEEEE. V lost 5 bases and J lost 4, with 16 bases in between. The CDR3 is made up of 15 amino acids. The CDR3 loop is CASRGRGGKYNEQFF. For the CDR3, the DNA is TGTGCCAGCAGGGGTAGGGGGGGAAAATACAATGAGCAGTTCTTC.

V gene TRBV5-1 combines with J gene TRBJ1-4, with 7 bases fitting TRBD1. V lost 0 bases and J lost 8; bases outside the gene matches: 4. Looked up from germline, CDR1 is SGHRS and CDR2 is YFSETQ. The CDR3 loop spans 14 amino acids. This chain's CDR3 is CASSLGQGEEKLFF. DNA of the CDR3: TGCGCCAGCAGCTTGGGGCAGGGGGAGGAAAAACTGTTTTTT.

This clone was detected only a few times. The CDR3 protein is CASRKGARAFF. The CDR3 coding sequence is TGTGCCAGCAGAAAGGGGGCGCGCGCTTTCTTT. J is TRBJ1-1 and V is TRBV28, with 7 bases that match TRBD1. V dropped 6 bases and J dropped 11; count of bases not matched to a gene: 6. CDR3 length: 11 residues. Germline loops: CDR1 MDHEN, CDR2 SYDVKM. The full variable domain, with the rest looked up from reference TRBV28 and TRBJ1-1, is DVKVTQSSRYLVKRTGEKVFLECVQDMDHENMFWYRQDPGLGLRLIYFSYDVKMKEKGDIPEGYSVSREKKERFSLILESASTNQTSMYLCASRKGARAFFGQGTRLTVV.

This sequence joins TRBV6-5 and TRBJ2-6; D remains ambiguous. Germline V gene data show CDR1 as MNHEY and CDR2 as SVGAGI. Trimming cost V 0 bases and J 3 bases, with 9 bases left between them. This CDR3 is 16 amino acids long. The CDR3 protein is CASSYSARHGANVLTF. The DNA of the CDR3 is TGTGCCAGCAGTTACTCCGCGAGGCATGGGGCCAACGTCCTGACTTTC.

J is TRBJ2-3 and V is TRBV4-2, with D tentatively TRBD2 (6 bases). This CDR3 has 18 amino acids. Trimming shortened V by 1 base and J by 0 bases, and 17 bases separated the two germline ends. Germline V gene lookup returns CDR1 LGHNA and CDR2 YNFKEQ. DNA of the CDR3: TGTGCCAGCAGCCAAGGTCCGGTAGTAGCGGCCAGCACAGATACGCAGTATTTT. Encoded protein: CASSQGPVVAASTDTQYF.